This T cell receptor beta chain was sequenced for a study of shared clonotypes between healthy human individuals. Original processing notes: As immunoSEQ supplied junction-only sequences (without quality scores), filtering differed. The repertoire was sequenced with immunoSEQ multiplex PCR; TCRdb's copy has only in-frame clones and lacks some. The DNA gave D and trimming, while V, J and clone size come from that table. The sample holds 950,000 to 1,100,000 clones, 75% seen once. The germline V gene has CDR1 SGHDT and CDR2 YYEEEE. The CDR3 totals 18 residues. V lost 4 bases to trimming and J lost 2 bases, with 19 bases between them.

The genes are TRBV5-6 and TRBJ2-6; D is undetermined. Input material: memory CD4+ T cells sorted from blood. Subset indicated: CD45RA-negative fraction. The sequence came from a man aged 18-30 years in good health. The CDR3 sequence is CASSAVSRYGPGANVLTF. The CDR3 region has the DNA TGTGCCAGCAGCGCGGTCTCAAGATACGGCCCTGGGGCCAACGTCCTGACTTTC.